Only a few counts were recorded for the clone carrying this T cell receptor beta chain. What it binds is not known. This may arise from a read error, as a much more abundant clone is one base away. This specimen comes from a study of T cells in Graves' hyperthyroidism and ophthalmopathy. Looking at the study overall: Peripheral blood collection took place at initial diagnosis, before any treatment.

Broader study findings: In simple terms, a model built on 13 V-J features told ophthalmopathy apart from stable hyperthyroidism.

The CDR3 is made up of 13 amino acids. Germline loops: CDR1 GTSNPN, CDR2 SVGIG (reference sequence). The V and J ends lost 5 bases and 4 bases respectively, with 14 bases between them. Amplified regions were TCR beta CDR3 sequences from RNA transcripts. First-round RT-PCR with HTBI primers amplified the TCR CDR3 region. TCRdb re-called the multiplex PCR reads with MiXCR, one entry per CDR3 protein. The data hold about 280,000 distinct CDR3 sequences, with about 25% observed a single time. Aged 18 to 65, the patients had hyperthyroidism that was newly diagnosed and had lasted under 2 months. Sample: blood. The sequence was collected from a man between 35 and 55 years old with Graves' hyperthyroidism that later progressed to Graves' ophthalmopathy. The chain links TRBV30 to TRBJ1-1; D might be TRBD1 (6 bases). The CDR3 DNA reads TGTGCCTGGGTAGGAGGGGGTAGCACTGAAGCTTTCTTT. Protein: CAWVGGGSTEAFF.